These 10 T cell receptor beta chains were sequenced from one sample in a study of cytomegalovirus exposure and HLA in healthy donors. PCR involved 60 Vbeta and 13 Jbeta primers. The protocol was immunoSEQ multiplex PCR, while the TCRdb copy is restricted to in-frame clones and leaves out a portion. The data hold about 63,000 clones, with 79% observed a single time. Sequencing was performed on PBMCs. The receptors come from a young woman in good health and CMV-seronegative.

The genes are TRBV5-6 and TRBJ2-5, with 7 bases aligning to TRBD2. The CDR3 sequence is 15 residues long. After removal of 3 bases from V and 1 base from J, the junction contained 6 bases not matched to a gene. Per germline, CDR1 SGHDT and CDR2 YYEEEE. The CDR3 nucleotides are TGTGCCAGCAGCTCCTTAGCGGGCCGCCAAGAGACCCAGTACTTC. Its protein is CASSSLAGRQETQYF.

In its sample, this clone was seen once. The chain uses TRBV10-3 and TRBJ1-1; 9 bases fit TRBD1. The CDR3 is 15 amino acids. Germline CDR1 and CDR2: ENHRY and SYGVKD. The V segment lost 3 bases and the J segment 4 bases; nucleotides outside the gene matches: 6. CDR3 DNA: TGTGCCATCAGTGAATCGGACAGGGGACTCACTGAAGCTTTCTTT. Amino acid sequence: CAISESDRGLTEAFF.

This rearrangement joins TRBV10-3 to TRBJ2-2; 11 positions match TRBD2. V lost 3 bases and J lost 6; bases outside the gene matches: 6. Per germline, CDR1 ENHRY and CDR2 SYGVKD. CDR3 length: 16 residues. The CDR3 here is CAISERTSGGAGELFF. The CDR3 nucleotides read TGTGCCATCAGTGAACGAACTAGCGGGGGTGCCGGGGAGCTGTTTTTT.

The chain is built from TRBV7-2 and TRBJ1-2, with D possibly TRBD1 on 6 matching bases. CDR1 is SGHTA, CDR2 FQGNSA, per germline. V gave up 5 bases and J gave up 8 bases, with 15 bases separating them. This CDR3 has 13 residues. CDR3 nucleotide sequence: TGTGCCAGCAGCCCCCGGGACACCCAGGGCTACACCTTC. This encodes CASSPRDTQGYTF.

The chain uses TRBV10-3 and TRBJ2-7, with a weak D call TRBD2 (6 bases). Trimming stripped 6 bases from V and 1 base from J, with 13 bases between. Germline CDR1 ENHRY, CDR2 SYGVKD. The CDR3 spans 14 residues. The CDR3 coding sequence is TGTGCCATCAGCGAACCGGGGAGGTCCTACGAGCAGTACTTC. It is translated as CAISEPGRSYEQYF.

The chain employs TRBV19 and TRBJ1-4; 11 bases map to TRBD1. Germline V gives CDR1 LNHDA, CDR2 SQIVND (reference sequence). The CDR3 is 15 residues long. J was trimmed by 7 bases and V by 4 bases; bases with no gene match: 5. The CDR3 protein is CASSSSGTGGEKLFF. Here the CDR3 DNA reads TGTGCCAGTAGTAGTTCCGGGACAGGGGGTGAAAAACTGTTTTTT.

The chain employs TRBV19 and TRBJ2-1, with D possibly TRBD2 on 6 matching bases. The CDR3 runs 15 residues. The germline gives CDR1 LNHDA, CDR2 SQIVND (reference sequence). Trimming cost V 3 bases and J 4 bases, with 13 bases left between them. CDR3 DNA: TGTGCCAGTAGTATTAAGCGGGCTGAATACAATGAGCAGTTCTTC. Its protein is CASSIKRAEYNEQFF.

This sequence joins TRBV7-3 and TRBJ2-1, with 15 bases matching TRBD2. V lost 5 bases and J lost 10; bases outside the gene matches: 9. Looked up from germline, CDR1 is SGHTA and CDR2 is FQGTGA. CDR3 length: 16 amino acids. CDR3 coding DNA: TGTGCCAGCAGCCCCCGGACTAGCGGGAGGGCCGAGGAGCAGTTCTTC. It translates to CASSPRTSGRAEEQFF.

The rearrangement links TRBV10-1 to TRBJ2-7; a possible D gene is TRBD1 (6 bases). Germline V CDR1 and CDR2: WNHNN, SYGVQD (reference sequence). V lost 6 bases to trimming and J lost 13 bases, with 10 bases between them. CDR3 length equals 9 residues. CDR3 DNA: TGCGCCAGCAGAACAGGGCCCTACTTC. This encodes CASRTGPYF.

This chain connects TRBV4-1 to TRBJ2-7; possible D gene TRBD2, 5 bases. Germline V gives CDR1 MGHRA, CDR2 YSYEKL. The CDR3 runs to 14 residues. The V and J ends lost 2 bases and 2 bases respectively, with 10 bases between them. The DNA of the CDR3 is TGCGCCAGCAGCCAACGAGAGGGTACCTACGAGCAGTACTTC. It yields the protein CASSQREGTYEQYF.